The 24 T cell receptor beta chains reported below all come from one sample, sequenced in a study of blood T cell repertoires in COVID-19. The data were produced by immunoSEQ multiplex PCR, yet TCRdb's version contains in-frame clones alone and is incomplete. In the table there are tens of thousands of clones, just over 85% of which are singletons. Sequencing input: peripheral blood. The receptors here all came from an older woman with COVID-19, enrolled during active disease.

The rearrangement joins TRBV6-1 to TRBJ2-7; possible D gene TRBD2, 6 bases. The CDR3 covers 16 residues. CDR1 is MNHNS and CDR2 is SASEGT in the germline V gene. V shed 3 bases and J shed 2 bases, with 17 bases lying between them. The CDR3: CASSDPWGSGTYEQYF. The CDR3 DNA sequence: TGTGCCAGCAGTGACCCCTGGGGTAGCGGAACCTACGAGCAGTACTTC.

The chain combines TRBV4-3 with TRBJ1-1, with 8 bases lining up with TRBD1. V was clipped by 3 bases and J by 3 bases; unmatched bases: 6. CDR3 length: 15 residues. The V gene's germline CDR1 is LGHNA and CDR2 YSLEER. CDR3 DNA: TGCGCCAGCAGCCATGGACAGGGAGGATACACTGAAGCTTTCTTT. Residues: CASSHGQGGYTEAFF.

V gene TRBV19 combines with J gene TRBJ2-1, with D possibly being TRBD2 (5 bases). This CDR3 is 14 amino acids long. Trimming took off 7 bases at V and 5 bases at J, with 15 bases between the two ends. From germline, CDR1 is LNHDA and CDR2 SQIVND (reference sequence). The CDR3 DNA reads as TGTGCCAGTAATGAGGGCTGGGCCCACAATGAGCAGTTCTTC. This gives the protein CASNEGWAHNEQFF.

The rearrangement links TRBV12-3 or TRBV12-4 to TRBJ1-2; tentative D call: TRBD1 (5 bases). This CDR3 has 13 residues. Trimming cost V 4 bases and J 5 bases, with 11 bases left between them. This CDR3 reads CASSWAGAYGYTF. The CDR3 DNA reads as TGTGCCAGCAGTTGGGCTGGGGCGTATGGCTACACCTTC.

The rearrangement links TRBV7-2 to TRBJ2-1; 7 bases fit TRBD2. Germline-derived CDR1 and CDR2 are SGHTA and FQGNSA. After removal of 4 bases from V and 6 bases from J, the junction contained 6 bases not matched to a gene. This CDR3 comprises 14 residues. In DNA, the CDR3 is TGTGCCAGCAGCTCGGGGGGAACACCCAATGAGCAGTTCTTC. Translating it yields CASSSGGTPNEQFF.

This sequence joins TRBV27 and TRBJ2-7, with TRBD2 as a possible D gene (6 bases). Trimming took off 2 bases at V and 10 bases at J, with 33 bases between the two ends. Germline CDR1 reads MNHEY; CDR2 reads SMNVEV (reference sequence). The CDR3 is 19 residues long. The CDR3 nucleotides are TGTGCCAGCAGTTTAAAGGCGGCCTGGGGGGTCGGGACTGACGGATTACAGTACTTC. Protein: CASSLKAAWGVGTDGLQYF.

The chain links TRBV6-6 to TRBJ2-1; no clear D gene. The CDR3 runs 12 residues. V was shortened by 0 bases and J by 6 bases, with 3 bases between the two germline ends. In germline, CDR1 is MNHNY, CDR2 SVGAGI (reference sequence). The CDR3 nucleotides read TGTGCCAGCAGTTACTCGAGCAATGAGCAGTTCTTC. Translating gives CASSYSSNEQFF.

This clone was recorded only once. The chain has TRBV19 and TRBJ2-6; D ambiguous. There are 17 residues in the CDR3. The germline V and J ends were trimmed by 5 bases and 3 bases, with 17 bases remaining between them. Germline CDR1 reads LNHDA; CDR2 reads SQIVND (reference sequence). The CDR3 nucleotides are TGTGCCAGTAGTTCCGGCCTCAAAGCGCGTGGGGCCAACGTCCTGACTTTC. Translation: CASSSGLKARGANVLTF.

V and J are TRBV28 and TRBJ1-6, with a possible D match to TRBD1 (6 bases). The length of the CDR3 is 15 residues. V was pared by 6 bases and J by 7 bases, with 16 bases between. Germline CDR1 reads MDHEN; CDR2 reads SYDVKM. Here the CDR3 reads CASSGTGTRNSPLHF. In DNA form, the CDR3 reads TGTGCCAGCAGCGGCACCGGGACAAGAAATTCACCCCTCCACTTT.

The genes are TRBV12-3 or TRBV12-4 and TRBJ1-6; D gene unclear. V was cut by 8 bases and J by 7 bases, with 12 bases left in between. CDR3 length: 13 residues. The CDR3 here is CASAGSGNSPLHF. CDR3 bases: TGTGCCAGCGCTGGTTCGGGGAATTCACCCCTCCACTTT.

The CDR3 coding sequence is TGTGCCAGCAGCACACTTAGGGGGCGCATAACTAATGAAAAACTGTTTTTT. It yields the protein CASSTLRGRITNEKLFF. This chain links TRBV11-2 with TRBJ1-4; 7 bases are a match to TRBD1. The CDR3 contains 17 residues. Germline CDR1 SGHAT, CDR2 FQNNGV. V lost 5 bases, J lost 1 base, and 10 bases stayed unmatched.

This chain's CDR3 is CASRIQGNHEQYF. The CDR3 bases are TGCGCCAGCAGGATACAGGGTAACCACGAGCAGTACTTC. The chain is built from TRBV10-2 and TRBJ2-7, with a weak D call TRBD1 (6 bases). This CDR3 comprises 13 residues. The ends were cut back, 6 bases at V and 5 bases at J, with 14 bases in the middle. Germline V CDR1 and CDR2: WSHSY, SAAADI.

The rearrangement joins TRBV9 to TRBJ2-3; a weak D match, TRBD2 (6 bases). V lost 7 bases and J 0 bases, leaving 9 bases between the germline ends. Germline CDR1 is SGDLS and CDR2 is YYNGEE. This CDR3 is built from 13 residues. CDR3 in amino acids: CASARGSTDTQYF. The CDR3 DNA reads as TGTGCCAGCGCCCGGGGGAGCACAGATACGCAGTATTTT.

This clone turned up a few times. The V and J genes are TRBV7-9 and TRBJ2-7, with 7 nucleotides matching TRBD2. V trimming: 0 bases; J trimming: 5 bases; junction bases outside the gene matches: 4. Germline CDR1 reads SEHNR; CDR2 reads FQNEAQ (reference sequence). The CDR3 has 14 residues. CDR3 loop: CASSLAMGGNEQYF. The CDR3 coding sequence is TGTGCCAGCAGCTTAGCGATGGGGGGGAACGAGCAGTACTTC.

The CDR3 region has the DNA TGTGCCAGCAGCTACGGACAGGGGGGCTCCTACGAGCAGTACTTC. Its protein is CASSYGQGGSYEQYF. The chain carries TRBV7-2 and TRBJ2-7; 10 nucleotides line up with TRBD1. V lost 4 bases to trimming and J lost 0 bases; unmatched junction nucleotides: 3. This CDR3 has 15 residues. Germline CDR1 and CDR2: SGHTA and FQGNSA.

The V gene is TRBV7-9, the J gene TRBJ2-7; no definite D call. The V and J ends lost 1 base and 2 bases respectively, with 9 bases between them. This CDR3 region has 14 residues. Germline V lookup: CDR1 SEHNR, CDR2 FQNEAQ (reference sequence). CDR3 nucleotide sequence: TGTGCCAGCAGCTTAGTTGGCGGTACCTACGAGCAGTACTTC. Amino acid sequence: CASSLVGGTYEQYF. Combining the CDR3 with reference TRBV7-9 and TRBJ2-7 gives the whole variable domain DTGVSQNPRHKITKRGQNVTFRCDPISEHNRLYWYRQTLGQGPEFLTYFQNEAQLEKSRLLSDRFSAERPKGSFSTLEIQRTEQGDSAMYLCASSLVGGTYEQYFGPGTRLTVT.

The genes are TRBV6-2 or TRBV6-3 and TRBJ1-1; D is unclear. Germline V CDR1 and CDR2: MNHEY, SVGEGT. This CDR3 has 12 residues. Trimming pared 2 bases from V and 6 bases from J, leaving 7 bases between. The CDR3 protein is CASSYPKPEAFF. CDR3 DNA: TGTGCCAGCAGTTACCCGAAGCCTGAAGCTTTCTTT.

V usage is TRBV11-2 and J usage is TRBJ2-7, with 7 bases identical to TRBD2. V shed 2 bases, J shed 9 bases, and the junction held 13 bases outside the gene matches. This CDR3 spans 15 amino acids. Per germline, CDR1 SGHAT and CDR2 FQNNGV. Here the CDR3 reads CASSLTSGTIRGQYF. CDR3 DNA sequence: TGTGCCAGCAGCTTAACCAGCGGGACTATCCGGGGGCAGTACTTC.

The V gene is TRBV19, the J gene TRBJ1-4; TRBD1 is a possible D gene (6 bases). Per germline, CDR1 LNHDA and CDR2 SQIVND (reference sequence). Trimming took off 8 bases at V and 5 bases at J, with 9 bases between the two ends. There are 12 residues in the CDR3. The CDR3 DNA follows: TGTGCCAGTTTCGGACAGAATGAAAAACTGTTTTTT. It encodes CASFGQNEKLFF.

The J gene is TRBJ2-3, the V gene TRBV11-2; TRBD2 agrees at 10 bases. The CDR3 extends over 16 amino acids. The germline CDR1 and CDR2 sequences are SGHAT and FQNNGV. Trimming took 5 bases from V and 4 from J; bases not matched to a gene: 9. The CDR3 nucleotides read TGTGCCAGCAGCACAAGAACGCTAGCGGGAGCAGATACGCAGTATTTT. Amino acid sequence: CASSTRTLAGADTQYF. Combining the CDR3 with reference TRBV11-2 and TRBJ2-3 gives the whole variable domain EAGVAQSPRYKIIEKRQSVAFWCNPISGHATLYWYQQILGQGPKLLIQFQNNGVVDDSQLPKDRFSAERLKGVDSTLKIQPAKLEDSAVYLCASSTRTLAGADTQYFGPGTRLTVL.

The chain joins TRBV18 to TRBJ1-1; the match to TRBD1 covers 7 bases. Per the germline V gene, CDR1 is KGHSH and CDR2 is LQKENI. This CDR3 comprises 15 residues. Trimming at V came to 4 bases and at J to 6 bases, leaving 11 bases not matched to a gene. CDR3: CASSQFTGEDSEAFF. CDR3 DNA sequence: TGTGCCAGCTCACAATTTACAGGGGAGGATTCTGAAGCTTTCTTT.

The V call is TRBV28, the J call TRBJ2-1; TRBD2 matches 8 bases. The CDR3 totals 16 residues. Germline loops: CDR1 MDHEN, CDR2 SYDVKM. V lost 6 bases and J lost 5; bases outside the gene matches: 12. In DNA form, the CDR3 reads TGTGCCAGCAGCGTACCGGGACTAGGATGGGACAATGAGCAGTTCTTC. This translates into CASSVPGLGWDNEQFF.

V gene TRBV14 combines with J gene TRBJ2-2; tentative D call: TRBD2 (5 bases). CDR1 and CDR2 from the germline V gene are SGHDN and FVKESK. This CDR3 has 14 residues. With 1 base removed from V and 3 bases from J, the gap between germline ends came to 6 bases. The CDR3 DNA reads TGTGCCAGCAGCCAAGGCGGGCACACCGGGGAGCTGTTTTTT. It yields the protein CASSQGGHTGELFF. Together with reference TRBV14 and TRBJ2-2, the CDR3 gives the full variable domain: EAGVTQFPSHSVIEKGQTVTLRCDPISGHDNLYWYRRVMGKEIKFLLHFVKESKQDESGMPNNRFLAERTGGTYSTLKVQPAELEDSGVYFCASSQGGHTGELFFGEGSRLTVL.

The chain joins TRBV24-1 to TRBJ2-7, with 7 bases fitting TRBD1. V trimming: 10 bases; J trimming: 5 bases; junction bases outside the gene matches: 7. The CDR3 is 12 residues long. The germline V gene has CDR1 KGHDR and CDR2 SFDVKD. The CDR3 reads CATSQGPNEQYF. The CDR3 DNA reads TGTGCCACGTCACAGGGGCCGAACGAGCAGTACTTC.